This entry concerns a single T cell receptor (beta chain). Its antigen remains undetermined. Nothing much larger sits one base from this clone, and base qualities are not available. This specimen belongs to a study of blood T cell repertoires in COVID-19 (dated by TCRdb to 2020 to 2022). Background on the whole study: The collaborator samples originated in the United States, Italy and Spain and spanned the acute and convalescent phases of COVID-19. The material from the prospective study consisted of cDNA or gDNA derived from T cells, B-cell-depleted T cells, or PBMCs. Deeply sampled blood TCRbeta repertoires from subjects exposed to, actively infected with, or recovered from COVID-19 were included in the dataset. A freely available public database, intended as a resource for researchers studying the immune response to SARS-CoV-2, is where the repertoires were released. The samples were drawn from the first 160 participants of the ongoing ImmuneRACE study and from 950 to 1,500 subjects provided by 6 global collaborators. Nearly every sample came with metadata listing a de-identified subject ID, COVID-19 status, age in years and sex. HLA class I and class II types, where available, came from metadata supplied by the sample provider rather than from assay-based typing. Beyond this particular receptor, the publication reports: The amount of clinical and demographic metadata varied by source and participant and was provided uncurated.

The immunoSEQ Assay, a bias-controlled multiplex PCR, was used to amplify TCRbeta CDR3 regions from genomic DNA. In the source study's methods: Nucleated cell counts per sample were estimated from amplification of reference gene primers within the assay. To quantify the absolute abundance of each unique TCRbeta CDR3 rearrangement, sequence reads were collapsed and filtered. For each sample, productive Simpson clonality was calculated by taking the square root of Simpson's diversity index across productive rearrangements. TCRdb holds this immuneACCESS table with in-frame rearrangements only. Some clones are missing; in checked studies, unresolved V genes explain under half, and the rest has no known cause. The V and J calls and clone size are taken from that table; D and trimming were inferred from the DNA. In this sample the table shows about 210,000 clones, around 80% of which occur a single time. 7.2% of the sample comes from the top ten.

The collaborating institutions used their own protocols to collect whole blood in K2EDTA tubes. For TCRbeta analysis, collaborators shipped samples as frozen whole blood, isolated PBMCs, or DNA extracted from either of those sample types. The clonotype originates from a woman aged 70-85 years with acute or convalescent COVID-19. The sample comprised peripheral blood.

This receptor carries the CDR3 CASSSLELAKNIQYF. In nucleotide form, the sequence is TGTGCCAGCAGCTCCTTGGAGCTAGCCAAAAACATTCAGTACTTC. The rearranged chain carries TRBV7-2 and TRBJ2-4, with the identity of the D gene unclear. The germline V gene supplies CDR1 SGHTA and CDR2 FQGNSA. V is shortened by 4 bases, J by 0 bases, and the region joining them spans 10 bases. Taken from cysteine to phenylalanine, the CDR3 has 15 residues. The entry retains the CDR3 DNA only, 45 bases that are in frame from base 1. Outside the CDR3, residues come from the reference TRBV7-2 and TRBJ2-4 proteins, so the full variable domain is: GAGVSQSPSNKVTEKGKDVELRCDPISGHTALYWYRQSLGQGLEFLIYFQGNSAPDKSGLPSDRFSAERTGGSVSTLTIQRTQQEDSAVYLCASSSLELAKNIQYFGAGTRLSVL.